This T cell receptor (beta chain) is from a study of blood T cell repertoires in COVID-19. Allocation to cohorts depended on clinical history reported by the participants. Original data processing: Amplification of reference gene primers was used by the study to estimate nucleated cell counts. Using immunoSEQ multiplex PCR, the repertoire was profiled, and TCRdb retains in-frame clones only, with some absent. For V, J and clone size, that table is used; D and trimming come from the DNA. The sample holds about 130,000 clones, about 88% seen once. V was clipped by 0 bases and J by 0 bases, with 11 bases between them. The germline CDR1 and CDR2 sequences are MNHEY and SVGAGI. The CDR3 consists of 16 residues.

Material: PBMCs or T cells enriched from blood (not recorded which). The sequence derives from a woman between 50 and 59 years old who had recovered from COVID-19. The chain uses TRBV6-5 and TRBJ2-5; possibly TRBD2 for D (5 bases). CDR3 in amino acids: CASSYSGRRYQETQYF. The DNA for the CDR3 is TGTGCCAGCAGTTACTCTGGGCGGAGGTACCAAGAGACCCAGTACTTC.